Listed here are 21 T cell receptor beta chains from one sample, sequenced in a study of control samples from healthy donors and cancer patients. Method: immunoSEQ multiplex PCR; TCRdb's copy keeps in-frame clones and lacks some. The sample yields approximately 90,000 clones, roughly nine tenths seen once. Sequenced: blood. These receptors all stem from a man aged 25 to 40 in good health.

The V call is TRBV2, the J call TRBJ1-2, with D perhaps matching TRBD1 (6 bases). This CDR3 has 14 amino acids. Trimming removed 2 bases at V and 4 bases at J, with 11 bases between. Looked up from germline, CDR1 is SNHLY and CDR2 is FYNNEI. The DNA for the CDR3 is TGTGCCAGCAGTGAAAGGCAGGACAGCTATGGCTACACCTTC. It specifies CASSERQDSYGYTF.

V gene TRBV4-1 combines with J gene TRBJ2-1; 9 bases are a match to TRBD2. The CDR3 length is 15 residues. Per the germline V gene, CDR1 is MGHRA and CDR2 is YSYEKL. Germline trimming cut 1 base from V and 8 bases from J; bases unmatched to any gene: 6. The CDR3, as DNA: TGCGCCAGCAGCCAAGGGGATAGCGGGGGAGATGAGCAGTTCTTC. Translating gives CASSQGDSGGDEQFF.

J is TRBJ1-5 and V is TRBV12-3 or TRBV12-4, with TRBD1 matching over 7 bases. The V gene end was trimmed by 2 bases and the J gene end by 7 bases; junction bases not matched to a gene: 2. The CDR3 sequence is 13 residues long. The CDR3 spells CASSLQGGQPQHF. CDR3 DNA sequence: TGTGCCAGCAGTTTACAGGGGGGCCAGCCCCAGCATTTT.

The chain couples TRBV5-5 to TRBJ1-1; TRBD1 aligns across 12 bases. The CDR3 loop spans 17 amino acids. CDR1 is SGHKS, CDR2 YYEKEE, per germline (reference sequence). Losses at the gene ends were 1 base for V and 4 bases for J; bases not matched to a gene: 8. CDR3: CASSLTGTGGGVTEAFF. The CDR3 DNA is TGTGCCAGCAGCTTGACCGGGACAGGGGGCGGTGTCACTGAAGCTTTCTTT.

The rearrangement uses TRBV7-9 and TRBJ2-5; possibly TRBD2 for D (6 bases). Germline CDR1 and CDR2: SEHNR and FQNEAQ (reference sequence). V lost 8 bases and J 2 bases, leaving 12 bases between the germline ends. The length of the CDR3 is 13 residues. CDR3 loop: CASLPDYQETQYF. In nucleotides, the CDR3 is TGTGCCAGCCTCCCGGACTATCAAGAGACCCAGTACTTC.

The sample holds a few counts of this clone. The chain couples TRBV6-5 to TRBJ2-1; D not certain. This CDR3 is 14 amino acids long. Per germline, CDR1 MNHEY and CDR2 SVGAGI. Trimming took 0 bases from V and 4 from J, leaving 7 bases between them. CDR3 DNA: TGTGCCAGCAGTTACTCCGACGGATACAATGAGCAGTTCTTC. It translates to CASSYSDGYNEQFF.

The gene calls are TRBV6-6 and TRBJ1-5; D unresolved. Germline CDR1 MNHNY, CDR2 SVGAGI (reference sequence). This CDR3 contains 13 residues. Trimming took 5 bases from V and 5 from J, leaving 10 bases between them. The CDR3 loop reads CASSPPRDQPQHF. CDR3 in DNA: TGTGCCAGCAGTCCACCGAGGGATCAGCCCCAGCATTTT.

The gene calls are TRBV9 and TRBJ2-2, with D perhaps matching TRBD2 (6 bases). The CDR3 contains 18 residues. V was clipped by 4 bases and J by 6 bases, with 25 bases between them. Looked up from germline, CDR1 is SGDLS and CDR2 is YYNGEE. The chain's CDR3 is CASSSRTGENALAGELFF. CDR3 sequence (DNA): TGTGCCAGCAGCTCCCGAACGGGGGAAAATGCTTTAGCCGGGGAGCTGTTTTTT.

Notes on this clone: An end of the junction does not agree with germline; a read error may underlie this. The rearrangement joins TRBV4-1 to TRBJ2-5, with unresolved D. CDR3 size: 12 residues. The germline V gene has CDR1 MGHRA and CDR2 YSYEKL. The CDR3 DNA reads TGCGCCAGCAGTCAAGGGTCAGAGACCCAGTACTTC. Translating it yields CASSQGSETQYF.

The rearrangement links TRBV19 to TRBJ1-2; D is ambiguous. Germline-derived CDR1 and CDR2 are LNHDA and SQIVND (reference sequence). The CDR3 extends over 16 amino acids. V lost 3 bases, J lost 3 bases, and 17 bases lay in between. CDR3 coding DNA: TGTGCCAGTAGTATGGTGACACGCCGCCAGGACTATGGCTACACCTTC. Protein product: CASSMVTRRQDYGYTF.

The chain recombines TRBV15 with TRBJ2-5; possibly TRBD1 for D (6 bases). This CDR3 is built from 17 residues. CDR1 is LNHNV and CDR2 is YYDKDF in the germline V gene (reference sequence). V was shortened by 0 bases and J by 2 bases, with 16 bases between the two germline ends. The CDR3 loop reads CATSRDFRGRMQETQYF. The CDR3 coding sequence is TGTGCCACCAGCAGAGATTTCAGGGGACGGATGCAAGAGACCCAGTACTTC.

The V gene is TRBV9, the J gene TRBJ2-3; D call uncertain. Trimming removed 0 bases at V and 5 bases at J, with 13 bases between. The CDR3 consists of 15 residues. Germline V gene lookup returns CDR1 SGDLS and CDR2 YYNGEE. CDR3 region: CASSVGGVPGDTQYF. The CDR3 DNA sequence: TGTGCCAGCAGCGTAGGAGGCGTTCCCGGAGATACGCAGTATTTT.

The chain employs TRBV3-1 (or the pseudogene TRBV3-2) and TRBJ1-6, with unresolved D. The V and J ends lost 0 bases and 8 bases respectively, with 5 bases between them. The CDR3 totals 13 residues. In germline, CDR1 is LGHDT, CDR2 YNNKEL (reference sequence). CDR3 sequence: CASSQDLHSPLHF. CDR3 nucleotide sequence: TGTGCCAGCAGCCAAGATTTGCATTCACCCCTCCACTTT.

This clone was seen a single time. The rearrangement links TRBV7-2 to TRBJ1-3; D unresolved. Germline values: CDR1 SGHTA, CDR2 FQGNSA. The CDR3 spans 15 residues. Trimming took off 1 base at V and 0 bases at J, with 7 bases between the two ends. The CDR3 nucleotides read TGTGCCAGCAGCTTAGATGGAGCCTCTGGAAACACCATATATTTT. Amino acid sequence: CASSLDGASGNTIYF.

The chain uses TRBV5-4 and TRBJ1-1; D is undetermined. Deletions cut 5 bases from V and 0 bases from J, with 11 bases between. In germline, CDR1 is SGHNT, CDR2 YYREEE (reference sequence). The CDR3 is made up of 14 amino acids. The CDR3: CASSKDALNTEAFF. The CDR3 DNA reads as TGTGCCAGCAGTAAGGACGCTTTGAACACTGAAGCTTTCTTT. Full variable domain (remainder filled in from reference TRBV5-4 and TRBJ1-1): ETGVTQSPTHLIKTRGQQVTLRCSSQSGHNTVSWYQQALGQGPQFIFQYYREEENGRGNFPPRFSGLQFPNYSSELNVNALELDDSALYLCASSKDALNTEAFFGQGTRLTVV.

The rearrangement uses TRBV10-3 and TRBJ2-1, with D perhaps TRBD1 (5 bases). The V gene's germline CDR1 is ENHRY and CDR2 SYGVKD. The CDR3 is 14 amino acids. Trimming cost V 8 bases and J 5 bases, with 16 bases left between them. CDR3 bases: TGTGCCATCGCTCGGGCAGGGAAGCACAATGAGCAGTTCTTC. This gives the protein CAIARAGKHNEQFF.

CDR3 bases: TGTGCCAGCAGCTCCTCCCGACAGAGCACAGATACGCAGTATTTT. Translated: CASSSSRQSTDTQYF. The V call is TRBV7-2, the J call TRBJ2-3; D perhaps matches TRBD1 (5 bases). This CDR3 region has 15 residues. Germline-derived CDR1 and CDR2 are SGHTA and FQGNSA. Trimming removed 4 bases at V and 0 bases at J, with 11 bases between. Drawing the rest from reference TRBV7-2 and TRBJ2-3, the complete variable domain is GAGVSQSPSNKVTEKGKDVELRCDPISGHTALYWYRQSLGQGLEFLIYFQGNSAPDKSGLPSDRFSAERTGGSVSTLTIQRTQQEDSAVYLCASSSSRQSTDTQYFGPGTRLTVL.

This clone has more than one count but fewer than ten. V usage is TRBV3-1 (or the pseudogene TRBV3-2) and J usage is TRBJ2-2; 7 bases are a match to TRBD1. Per germline, CDR1 LGHDT and CDR2 YNNKEL (reference sequence). This CDR3 region has 13 residues. With 5 bases clipped from V and 5 bases from J, the junction kept 2 bases outside the gene matches. CDR3 coding DNA: TGTGCCAGCAGCGTCAGGGGGACCGGGGAGCTGTTTTTT. Translating gives CASSVRGTGELFF.

V and J are TRBV7-9 and TRBJ2-1; TRBD1 agrees at 12 bases. The germline gives CDR1 SEHNR, CDR2 FQNEAQ (reference sequence). The CDR3 runs to 17 residues. Trimming cost V 4 bases and J 3 bases; bases outside gene matches: 7. Here the CDR3 reads CASSSRDRGLNYNEQFF. CDR3 in DNA: TGTGCCAGCAGCTCTAGGGACAGGGGGCTTAACTACAATGAGCAGTTCTTC.

V and J are TRBV15 and TRBJ1-1; maybe TRBD1 (6 bases). V was trimmed by 3 bases and J by 5 bases, leaving 19 bases between them. The CDR3 spans 16 residues. Germline CDR1 is LNHNV and CDR2 is YYDKDF (reference sequence). The CDR3 spells CATSSAPGALGTEAFF. The CDR3 region has the DNA TGTGCCACCAGCAGTGCTCCGGGGGCTTTAGGTACTGAAGCTTTCTTT.

The chain links TRBV6-4 to TRBJ1-1; 8 bases align to TRBD1. Germline CDR1 is MRHNA and CDR2 is SNTAGT. The trim removed 4 bases at V and 1 base at J, leaving 2 bases unmatched. This CDR3 is 14 amino acids long. In nucleotides, the CDR3 is TGTGCCAGCAGTGGGGGACAGGCGAACACTGAAGCTTTCTTT. This encodes CASSGGQANTEAFF.